Below, one TCR beta chain is given with its context. Its specificity is unknown. This sample stems from a study of a mutant IDH1 vaccine in newly diagnosed glioma. General study points: Shifts in the top peripheral T cell clonotypes seemed unrelated to pseudoprogression.

As for time point: week 23, last vaccination. One vaccine dose held 300 ug of mutant IDH1 20-mer peptide and came with topical imiquimod. Trimming took 2 bases from V and 1 from J; bases not matched to a gene: 3. From germline, CDR1 is SGHNT and CDR2 YYREEE (reference sequence). The CDR3 runs 15 residues. Profiled with immunoSEQ multiplex PCR; TCRdb holds only in-frame clones, not every one. The data show about 30,000 clones, approximately 88% seen once. This sequence was found in a man in his forties with glioma. The V gene is TRBV5-4, the J gene TRBJ1-1, with TRBD1 matching 9 bases. Sequences were derived from PBMCs, sampled from a glioma patient whose treatment included an IDH1 peptide vaccine. CDR3 in DNA: TGTGCCAGCAGCTTCCCGGGACAGGGGAACACTGAAGCTTTCTTT. This encodes CASSFPGQGNTEAFF.